Presented here are 9 T cell receptor beta chains from one specimen sequenced in a study of CD8+ T cells in alopecia areata. cDNA serving as the sequencing template came from extracted, reverse transcribed RNA. Here immunoSEQ multiplex PCR was the method, and the copy in TCRdb shows in-frame clones only, minus some. Of 180,000 or so clones listed, roughly 58% are singletons. Treatment defined: oral pan-JAK inhibitor, 5-10 mg twice daily. Sample: CD4+ T cells sorted from blood, taken at approximately week 60, from a patient treated with tofacitinib. The receptors here all came from a human donor with alopecia areata.

This CDR3 is CASSPSRGWDQPQHF. CDR3 coding DNA: TGTGCCAGCAGCCCAAGCCGGGGATGGGATCAGCCCCAGCATTTT. The chain uses TRBV4-2 and TRBJ1-5; no definite D call. Looked up from germline, CDR1 is LGHNA and CDR2 is YNFKEQ. The CDR3 runs to 15 residues. Trimming cost V 4 bases and J 5 bases, with 15 bases left between them.

This clone was seen more than once but under ten times. This sequence joins TRBV5-5 and TRBJ2-3, with D possibly matching TRBD1 (6 bases). From germline, CDR1 is SGHKS and CDR2 YYEKEE (reference sequence). Trimming removed 6 bases at V and 5 bases at J, with 10 bases between. The CDR3 consists of 12 residues. The CDR3 coding sequence is TGTGCCAGCATTCTACAGGGAGATACGCAGTATTTT. Translation: CASILQGDTQYF. The variable domain in full, completed from reference TRBV5-5 and TRBJ2-3, reads DAGVTQSPTHLIKTRGQQVTLRCSPISGHKSVSWYQQVLGQGPQFIFQYYEKEERGRGNFPDRFSARQFPNYSSELNVNALLLGDSALYLCASILQGDTQYFGPGTRLTVL.

This clone was observed a few times. The chain recombines TRBV7-9 with TRBJ1-1; TRBD1 agrees at 7 bases. This CDR3 is 12 amino acids long. J was trimmed by 8 bases and V by 0 bases; bases with no gene match: 0. Per the germline V gene, CDR1 is SEHNR and CDR2 is FQNEAQ (reference sequence). This chain's CDR3 is CASSLADREAFF. The DNA for the CDR3 is TGTGCCAGCAGCTTAGCGGACAGGGAAGCTTTCTTT.

The chain employs TRBV5-6 and TRBJ1-2; possibly TRBD1 for D (6 bases). The germline CDR1 and CDR2 sequences are SGHDT and YYEEEE. Trimming removed 2 bases from V and 4 bases from J, with 9 bases in between. The CDR3 is 13 amino acids. The CDR3 is CASSLVGGYGYTF. The CDR3 DNA reads TGTGCCAGCAGCTTAGTAGGGGGCTATGGCTACACCTTC.

The chain carries TRBV30 and TRBJ1-1; D is unclear. V was cut by 1 base and J by 7 bases, with 7 bases left in between. Germline CDR1 and CDR2: GTSNPN and SVGIG (reference sequence). The CDR3 runs to 11 residues. The DNA for the CDR3 is TGTGCCTGGAGTGCAAAGGTTGAAGCTTTCTTT. Protein sequence: CAWSAKVEAFF.

This chain joins TRBV30 and TRBJ2-1; no reliable D call. Germline CDR1 is GTSNPN and CDR2 is SVGIG (reference sequence). The CDR3 is 10 amino acids. Trimming cost V 7 bases and J 12 bases, with 13 bases left between them. In nucleotides, the CDR3 is TGTGCCTTACAGCGTCGTGGGCAGTTCTTC. Protein product: CALQRRGQFF.

This chain connects TRBV2 to TRBJ1-4; a weak D match, TRBD1 (6 bases). The CDR3 contains 15 residues. Looked up from germline, CDR1 is SNHLY and CDR2 is FYNNEI. V was shortened by 5 bases and J by 3 bases, with 13 bases between the two germline ends. The CDR3 here is CASSLTGQANEKLFF. DNA of the CDR3: TGTGCCAGCAGTCTGACAGGCCAAGCTAATGAAAAACTGTTTTTT. The whole variable domain, filled in from reference TRBV2 and TRBJ1-4, reads EPEVTQTPSHQVTQMGQEVILRCVPISNHLYFYWYRQILGQKVEFLVSFYNNEISEKSEIFDDQFSVERPDGSNFTLKIRSTKLEDSAMYFCASSLTGQANEKLFFGSGTQLSVL.

This rearrangement joins TRBV4-1 to TRBJ2-1, with 11 bases matching TRBD2. The V gene end was trimmed by 4 bases and the J gene end by 5 bases; junction bases not matched to a gene: 4. Germline CDR1 and CDR2: MGHRA and YSYEKL. The CDR3 spans 15 residues. The CDR3 protein is CASSPSGGQHNEQFF. CDR3 DNA: TGCGCCAGCAGCCCTAGCGGGGGGCAACACAATGAGCAGTTCTTC.

This sequence joins TRBV19 and TRBJ2-3; 7 bases are a match to TRBD2. The germline gives CDR1 LNHDA, CDR2 SQIVND (reference sequence). J was trimmed by 2 bases and V by 8 bases; bases with no gene match: 4. The CDR3 runs to 13 residues. As DNA, the CDR3 is TGTGCCAGTGCGGGGGACTCCACAGATACGCAGTATTTT. As protein: CASAGDSTDTQYF.